The entry that follows covers one T cell receptor beta chain sequence. CDR3 length: 13 residues. CDR1 is LNHDA and CDR2 is SQIVND in the germline V gene (reference sequence). V was clipped by 7 bases and J by 4 bases; unmatched bases: 6. This specimen belongs to a study of blood T cell repertoires in COVID-19. Sequencing was performed with immunoSEQ multiplex PCR; in TCRdb, only in-frame clones are kept and a portion is missing. The sample lists roughly 130,000 clones; about four fifths were seen once. Material for sequencing was peripheral blood. The chain couples TRBV19 to TRBJ1-1; 7 bases are shared with TRBD1. This receptor was taken from a woman in her fifties or sixties with acute or convalescent COVID-19. The CDR3 region is CASKTGQVTEAFF. CDR3 DNA: TGTGCCAGTAAGACAGGGCAGGTCACTGAAGCTTTCTTT. Full variable domain (missing parts from reference TRBV19 and TRBJ1-1): DGGITQSPKYLFRKEGQNVTLSCEQNLNHDAMYWYRQDPGQGLRLIYYSQIVNDFQKGDIAEGYSVSREKKESFPLTVTSAQKNPTAFYLCASKTGQVTEAFFGQGTRLTVV.